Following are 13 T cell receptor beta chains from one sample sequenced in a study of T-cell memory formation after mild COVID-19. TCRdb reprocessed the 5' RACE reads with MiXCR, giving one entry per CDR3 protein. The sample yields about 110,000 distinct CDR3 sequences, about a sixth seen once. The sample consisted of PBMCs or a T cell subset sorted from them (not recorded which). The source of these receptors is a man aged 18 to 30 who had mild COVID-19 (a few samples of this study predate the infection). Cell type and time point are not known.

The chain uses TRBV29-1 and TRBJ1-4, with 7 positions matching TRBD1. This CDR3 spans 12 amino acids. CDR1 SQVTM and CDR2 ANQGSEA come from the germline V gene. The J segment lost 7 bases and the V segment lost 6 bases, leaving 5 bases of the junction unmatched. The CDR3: CSVSTGVEKLFF. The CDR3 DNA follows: TGCAGCGTATCAACAGGGGTTGAAAAACTGTTTTTT.

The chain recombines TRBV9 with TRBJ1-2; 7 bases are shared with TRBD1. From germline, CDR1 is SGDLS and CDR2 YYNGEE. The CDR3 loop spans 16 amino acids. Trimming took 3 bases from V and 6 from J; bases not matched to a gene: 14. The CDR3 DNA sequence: TGTGCCAGCAGCGCGGGGCGAGGGGGCGGAATGGATGGCTACACCTTC. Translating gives CASSAGRGGGMDGYTF. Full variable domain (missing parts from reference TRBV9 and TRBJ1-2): DSGVTQTPKHLITATGQRVTLRCSPRSGDLSVYWYQQSLDQGLQFLIQYYNGEERAKGNILERFSAQQFPDLHSELNLSSLELGDSALYFCASSAGRGGGMDGYTFGSGTRLTVV.

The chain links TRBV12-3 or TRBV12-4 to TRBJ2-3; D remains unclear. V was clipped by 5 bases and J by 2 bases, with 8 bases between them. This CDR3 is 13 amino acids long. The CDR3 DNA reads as TGTGCCAGCAGTAACCAAGTCACAGATACGCAGTATTTT. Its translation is CASSNQVTDTQYF.

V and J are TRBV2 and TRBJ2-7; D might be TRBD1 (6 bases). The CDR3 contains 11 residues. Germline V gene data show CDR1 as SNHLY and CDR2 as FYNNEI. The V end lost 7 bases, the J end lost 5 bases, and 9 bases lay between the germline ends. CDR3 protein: CASMHRDEQYV. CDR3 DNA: TGTGCCAGCATGCACAGGGACGAGCAGTACGTC.

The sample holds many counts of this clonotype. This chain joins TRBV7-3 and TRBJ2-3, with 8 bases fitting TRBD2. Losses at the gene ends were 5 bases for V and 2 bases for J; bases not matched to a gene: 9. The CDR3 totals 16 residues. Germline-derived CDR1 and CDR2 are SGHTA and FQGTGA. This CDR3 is CASSPRGGSNTDTQYF. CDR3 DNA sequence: TGTGCCAGCAGCCCCCGGGGGGGCTCCAACACAGATACGCAGTATTTT.

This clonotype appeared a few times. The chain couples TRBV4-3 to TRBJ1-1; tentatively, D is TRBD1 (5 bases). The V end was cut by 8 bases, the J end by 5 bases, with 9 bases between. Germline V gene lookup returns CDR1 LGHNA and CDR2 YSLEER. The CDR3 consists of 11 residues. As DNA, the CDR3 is TGCGCCAGCCCAGAGGGGACTGAAGCTTTCTTT. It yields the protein CASPEGTEAFF.

Written as DNA, the CDR3 is TGTGCCAGCAGTTCCGCCTCGAACACCGGGGAGCTGTTTTTT. It yields the protein CASSSASNTGELFF. The J gene is TRBJ2-2, the V gene TRBV28; no firm D call. The germline gives CDR1 MDHEN, CDR2 SYDVKM. V was clipped by 4 bases and J by 0 bases, with 6 bases between them. This CDR3 spans 14 amino acids. Filled out from reference TRBV28 and TRBJ2-2, the complete variable domain reads DVKVTQSSRYLVKRTGEKVFLECVQDMDHENMFWYRQDPGLGLRLIYFSYDVKMKEKGDIPEGYSVSREKKERFSLILESASTNQTSMYLCASSSASNTGELFFGEGSRLTVL.

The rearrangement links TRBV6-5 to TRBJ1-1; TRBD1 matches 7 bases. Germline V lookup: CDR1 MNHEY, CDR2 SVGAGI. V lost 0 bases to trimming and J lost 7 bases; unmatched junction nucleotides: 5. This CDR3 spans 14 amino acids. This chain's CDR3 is CASSYSGNRGEAFF. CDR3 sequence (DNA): TGTGCCAGCAGTTACTCGGGAAACAGGGGTGAAGCTTTCTTT.

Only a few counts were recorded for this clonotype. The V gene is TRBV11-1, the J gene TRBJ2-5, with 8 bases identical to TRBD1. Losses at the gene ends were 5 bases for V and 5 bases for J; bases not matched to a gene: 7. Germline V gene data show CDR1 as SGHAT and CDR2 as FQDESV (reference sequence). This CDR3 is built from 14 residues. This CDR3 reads CASSPDRVKETQYF. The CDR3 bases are TGTGCCAGCAGCCCGGACAGGGTTAAGGAGACCCAGTACTTC.

The CDR3 DNA reads TGTGCCAGCAGTCGGACAGCTAATGAGCAGTTCTTC. Its protein product is CASSRTANEQFF. The J gene is TRBJ2-1, the V gene TRBV6-2 or TRBV6-3; TRBD1 is a possible D gene (6 bases). Between the trimmed V and J ends, which lost 5 bases and 7 bases, there was a span of 9 bases. Germline assignment: CDR1 MNHEY and CDR2 SVGEGT. There are 12 residues in the CDR3.

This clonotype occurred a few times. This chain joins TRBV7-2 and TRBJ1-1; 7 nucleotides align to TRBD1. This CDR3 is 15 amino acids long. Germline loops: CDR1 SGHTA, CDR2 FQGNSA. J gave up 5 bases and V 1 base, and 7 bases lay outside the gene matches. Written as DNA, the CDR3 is TGTGCCAGCAGCTTAGTCAGGGGGATTGCGACTGAAGCTTTCTTT. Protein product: CASSLVRGIATEAFF.

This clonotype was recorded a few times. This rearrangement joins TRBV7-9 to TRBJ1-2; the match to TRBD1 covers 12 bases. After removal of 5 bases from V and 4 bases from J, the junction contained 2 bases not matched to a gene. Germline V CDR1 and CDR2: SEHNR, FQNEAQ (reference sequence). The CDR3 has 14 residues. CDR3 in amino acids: CASSPGQGAYGYTF. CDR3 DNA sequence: TGTGCCAGCAGCCCGGGACAGGGGGCCTATGGCTACACCTTC.

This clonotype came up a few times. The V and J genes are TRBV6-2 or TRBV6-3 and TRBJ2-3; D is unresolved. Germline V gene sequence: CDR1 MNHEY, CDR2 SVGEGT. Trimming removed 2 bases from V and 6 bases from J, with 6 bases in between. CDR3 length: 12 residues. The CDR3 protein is CASSYQGDTQYF. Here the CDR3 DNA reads TGTGCCAGCAGTTACCAAGGGGATACGCAGTATTTT.